This entry lists 13 T cell receptor beta chains sequenced from one sample in a study of T cells in tuberculosis. Documented time point: new active TB diagnosis, blood taken before or within 7 days of starting treatment. Sequencing was performed with immunoSEQ multiplex PCR; in TCRdb, only in-frame clones are kept and a portion is missing. Among fewer than 55,000 clones listed, 90% to 95% were seen once. The source was PBMCs, collected at tuberculosis diagnosis. The receptors come from an adult with tuberculosis.

This chain joins TRBV5-4 and TRBJ1-1; weak D call: TRBD1 (5 bases). The length of the CDR3 is 17 residues. V lost 4 bases and J lost 9, with 28 bases in between. The germline V gene encodes CDR1 SGHNT and CDR2 YYREEE (reference sequence). The CDR3 loop is CASSPPGGSFGGNQAFF. The CDR3 DNA reads as TGTGCCAGCAGCCCCCCGGGGGGGTCATTCGGCGGAAACCAAGCTTTCTTT.

J is TRBJ2-2 and V is TRBV6-1; D not certain. The V gene's germline CDR1 is MNHNS and CDR2 SASEGT. The CDR3 extends over 12 amino acids. V was shortened by 4 bases and J by 3 bases, with 3 bases between the two germline ends. The CDR3 sequence is CASSAYTGELFF. In DNA form, the CDR3 reads TGTGCCAGCAGTGCTTACACCGGGGAGCTGTTTTTT.

The V gene is TRBV25-1, the J gene TRBJ2-2, with 9 bases identical to TRBD2. The germline gives CDR1 MGHDK, CDR2 SYGVNS. Trimming cost V 5 bases and J 5 bases; bases outside gene matches: 3. The length of the CDR3 is 14 residues. The CDR3 loop is CASSRLAGTGELFF. The CDR3 region has the DNA TGTGCCAGCAGTAGGCTAGCGGGAACCGGGGAGCTGTTTTTT.

The chain has TRBV5-1 and TRBJ2-7, with D tentatively TRBD1 (6 bases). The CDR3 is made up of 14 amino acids. The germline gives CDR1 SGHRS, CDR2 YFSETQ. Trimming took 0 bases from V and 3 from J, leaving 10 bases between them. The CDR3 spells CASSLDGTIYEQYF. In nucleotides, the CDR3 is TGCGCCAGCAGCTTGGATGGGACAATCTACGAGCAGTACTTC.

The chain is built from TRBV10-2 and TRBJ2-2; no clear D. This CDR3 is built from 14 residues. The germline gives CDR1 WSHSY, CDR2 SAAADI. Trimming shortened V by 7 bases and J by 7 bases, and 16 bases separated the two germline ends. The CDR3, as DNA: TGCGCCAGCACTGGGCAGTGGGCTATCGGGGAGCTGTTTTTT. This sequence encodes CASTGQWAIGELFF.

CDR3 DNA: TGTGCCAGCAGCTTAGGTGTGATTAGGGGTGGCACAGATACGCAGTATTTT. It yields the protein CASSLGVIRGGTDTQYF. The rearrangement joins TRBV7-2 to TRBJ2-3; D possibly corresponds to TRBD1 (5 bases). The CDR3 covers 17 residues. In germline, CDR1 is SGHTA, CDR2 FQGNSA. Between the trimmed V and J ends, which lost 1 base and 1 base, there was a span of 15 bases.

This clone was detected only once. The chain joins TRBV20-1 to TRBJ2-3, with unresolved D. With 3 bases removed from V and 6 bases from J, the gap between germline ends came to 4 bases. The CDR3 has 10 residues. CDR1 and CDR2 (germline): DFQATT, SNEGSKA (reference sequence). CDR3 region: CSARSDTQYF. The CDR3 DNA sequence: TGCAGTGCTAGGTCTGATACGCAGTATTTT.

The V call is TRBV6-4, the J call TRBJ2-2; weak D call: TRBD2 (6 bases). V lost 3 bases to trimming and J lost 4 bases, with 15 bases between them. The CDR3 totals 16 residues. Germline-derived CDR1 and CDR2 are MRHNA and SNTAGT. This CDR3 is CASSERAGLRTGELFF. The CDR3 nucleotides read TGTGCCAGCAGTGAGAGGGCGGGACTCCGCACCGGGGAGCTGTTTTTT.

The chain couples TRBV11-2 to TRBJ2-1; D possibly corresponds to TRBD2 (6 bases). The CDR3 covers 16 residues. Trimming pared 4 bases from V and 3 bases from J, leaving 16 bases between. Germline V gene data show CDR1 as SGHAT and CDR2 as FQNNGV. The CDR3 is CASSSPWSDYYNEQFF. As DNA, the CDR3 is TGTGCCAGCAGCTCTCCCTGGTCGGACTACTACAATGAGCAGTTCTTC.

CDR3 nucleotides: TGTGCCAGCAGCTTAGAGTCGCGGCAGGGTACCTACAATGAGCAGTTCTTC. The encoded protein is CASSLESRQGTYNEQFF. The chain has TRBV7-2 and TRBJ2-1; a weak D match, TRBD1 (5 bases). The germline V gene encodes CDR1 SGHTA and CDR2 FQGNSA. This CDR3 is built from 17 residues. Trimming took 1 base from V and 2 from J, leaving 15 bases between them.

This clone is a singleton in its sample. The genes are TRBV30 and TRBJ1-2; D call uncertain. The CDR3 extends over 10 amino acids. V lost 1 base to trimming and J lost 6 bases, with 3 bases between them. Per germline, CDR1 GTSNPN and CDR2 SVGIG (reference sequence). The CDR3 nucleotides read TGTGCCTGGAGTGGCGATGGCTACACCTTC. Protein sequence: CAWSGDGYTF.

The rearrangement joins TRBV9 to TRBJ1-3; the D gene is possibly TRBD1 (5 bases). Germline V gene sequence: CDR1 SGDLS, CDR2 YYNGEE. The CDR3 spans 14 residues. Trimming took 0 bases from V and 3 from J, leaving 7 bases between them. CDR3 nucleotides: TGTGCCAGCAGCGTAGCAGGGTTTGGAAACACCATATATTTT. Residues: CASSVAGFGNTIYF.

V usage is TRBV11-2 and J usage is TRBJ2-1, with 7 bases matching TRBD2. With 4 bases clipped from V and 3 bases from J, the junction kept 3 bases outside the gene matches. Per germline, CDR1 SGHAT and CDR2 FQNNGV. The CDR3 is 14 residues long. The CDR3 DNA is TGTGCCAGCAGCTATAGCGGGTTCTACAATGAGCAGTTCTTC. Translation gives CASSYSGFYNEQFF.